This is a list of T cell receptor beta chains from one sample in a study of blood T cell repertoires in COVID-19. The method was immunoSEQ multiplex PCR; TCRdb's version includes in-frame clones alone and lacks a portion of them. The repertoire includes 150,000 to 200,000 clones, roughly nine tenths of them detected once, and around 7% sits in the top ten. Sequencing was performed on PBMCs or T cells enriched from blood (not recorded which). These receptors all stem from a woman aged 45-65 years who had recovered from COVID-19. Each CDR3 is given with its conserved first and last residue. A D gene is named only where the DNA matches it firmly. Where a row states a size, it is once, few, many or the class of an expanded clone; other rows omit it.

D: -
V: TRBV19
J: TRBJ2-7
size: -
DNA: TGTGCCAGTAGTACCGACGGGGTTTGGGACGAGCAGTACTTC
CDR3: CASSTDGVWDEQYF

D: TRBD2
V: TRBV19
J: TRBJ2-1
size: once
DNA: TGTGCCAGTAGTGGCGGGAGCTCCTACAATGAGCAGTTCTTC
CDR3: CASSGGSSYNEQFF

D: -
V: TRBV9
J: TRBJ1-3
size: -
DNA: TGTGCCAGCAGCGTTGGGGGGATCGCTGGAAACACCATATATTTT
CDR3: CASSVGGIAGNTIYF

D: -
V: TRBV14
J: TRBJ2-3
size: few
DNA: TGTGCCAGCAGCCAAACCCAGCGGGATACGCAGTATTTT
CDR3: CASSQTQRDTQYF

D: TRBD1
V: TRBV11-2
J: TRBJ1-2
size: -
DNA: TGTGCCAGCAGCTTAGACGGGACAGATTTTGGCTACACCTTC
CDR3: CASSLDGTDFGYTF

D: TRBD2
V: TRBV30
J: TRBJ2-3
size: -
DNA: TGTGCCTGGAGTCGGTCTAGGACTAGCGGGAGGTCAGATACGCAGTATTTT
CDR3: CAWSRSRTSGRSDTQYF

D: -
V: TRBV3-1/TRBV3-2
J: TRBJ1-1
size: -
DNA: TGTGCCAGCAGCCAAGAAGGGAGGCACACTGAAGCTTTCTTT
CDR3: CASSQEGRHTEAFF

D: -
V: TRBV9
J: TRBJ1-2
size: -
DNA: TGTGCCAGCAGCGTAGAGGGTAGGGGAGGCTACACCTTC
CDR3: CASSVEGRGGYTF

D: -
V: TRBV14
J: TRBJ1-1
size: -
DNA: TGTGCCAGCAGCCAAATAACTGGGGGGGCCACTGAAGCTTTCTTT
CDR3: CASSQITGGATEAFF

D: TRBD2
V: TRBV11-3
J: TRBJ2-1
size: -
DNA: TGTGCCAGCAGCTTATTTAGTCTGGGTAGCGGGAGAAGTCGTAACAATGAGCAGTTCTTC
CDR3: CASSLFSLGSGRSRNNEQFF

D: TRBD1
V: TRBV19
J: TRBJ1-4
size: -
DNA: TGTGCCAGTAGTACGGGGACAGGGTCCGGTGAAAAACTGTTTTTT
CDR3: CASSTGTGSGEKLFF

D: TRBD1
V: TRBV18
J: TRBJ2-7
size: -
DNA: TGTGCCAGCTCAGTTACAGGGGGCGGTGGTTACGAGCAGTACTTC
CDR3: CASSVTGGGGYEQYF

D: TRBD2
V: TRBV2
J: TRBJ2-1
size: -
DNA: TGTGCCAGCACCTGGACTAGCCGCAACAATGAGCAGTTCTTC
CDR3: CASTWTSRNNEQFF

D: -
V: TRBV7-8
J: TRBJ2-6
size: -
DNA: TGTGCCAGCAGCCCTTCCGCGCGGGCTCCCTCTGGGGCCAACGTCCTGACTTTC
CDR3: CASSPSARAPSGANVLTF

D: TRBD2
V: TRBV5-1
J: TRBJ2-1
size: -
DNA: TGCGCCAGCAGCTTGGTGACTAGCGCAAACTCCTACAATGAGCAGTTCTTC
CDR3: CASSLVTSANSYNEQFF

D: TRBD1
V: TRBV27
J: TRBJ2-3
size: few
DNA: TGTGCCAGCAGTTTACTCAGGGGGGATACGCAGTATTTT
CDR3: CASSLLRGDTQYF

D: TRBD1
V: TRBV29-1
J: TRBJ1-2
size: -
DNA: TGCAGCGTTGATACACCGGGACAGTACTACACCTTC
CDR3: CSVDTPGQYYTF

D: -
V: TRBV13
J: TRBJ2-7
size: -
DNA: TGTGCCAGCAGCGCAACTAGCCACGAGCAGTACTTC
CDR3: CASSATSHEQYF

D: -
V: TRBV9
J: TRBJ2-5
size: -
DNA: TGTGCCAGCAGCCCCGGGACTTTCAGTCAAGAGACCCAGTACTTC
CDR3: CASSPGTFSQETQYF

D: -
V: TRBV19
J: TRBJ2-3
size: once
DNA: TGTGCCAGTAGTATAGGGCAGGGGCATGGAGATACGCAGTATTTT
CDR3: CASSIGQGHGDTQYF

D: TRBD1
V: TRBV19
J: TRBJ1-1
size: few
DNA: TGTGCCAGTAGTATCGGACAGGGGGGGAGCATGAACACTGAAGCTTTCTTT
CDR3: CASSIGQGGSMNTEAFF

D: TRBD1
V: TRBV30
J: TRBJ1-6
size: -
DNA: TGTGCCTGGAGTTCCCCGACAGGGACGAGTTCACCCCTCCACTTT
CDR3: CAWSSPTGTSSPLHF

D: -
V: TRBV5-8
J: TRBJ1-2
size: once
DNA: TGTGCCAGCAGCTTGGCCAGAGGTTTCTATGGCTACACCTTC
CDR3: CASSLARGFYGYTF

D: -
V: TRBV7-2
J: TRBJ1-6
size: -
DNA: TGTGCCAGCAGCCCAGGGACAACTTCACCCCTCCACTTT
CDR3: CASSPGTTSPLHF

D: -
V: TRBV15
J: TRBJ1-2
size: -
DNA: TGTGCCACCAGCAGCCTCAGGGGAGGGGATGGTAACTATGGCTACACCTTC
CDR3: CATSSLRGGDGNYGYTF

D: -
V: TRBV29-1
J: TRBJ1-1
size: -
DNA: TGCAGCGTTGAGAGTGACTATGAAGCTTTCTTT
CDR3: CSVESDYEAFF

D: -
V: TRBV30
J: TRBJ2-2
size: -
DNA: TGTGCCTGGAGTGTAAGAGGGTTTGGGACCGGGGAGCTGTTTTTT
CDR3: CAWSVRGFGTGELFF

D: TRBD1
V: TRBV28
J: TRBJ1-1
size: -
DNA: TGTGCCAGCAGTCTCCTCGTCCCGGGACAGGGCACGAACACTGAAGCTTTCTTT
CDR3: CASSLLVPGQGTNTEAFF

D: TRBD1
V: TRBV19
J: TRBJ1-6
size: -
DNA: TGTGCCAGTAGGTCGACAGGGACTAATTCACCCCTCCACTTT
CDR3: CASRSTGTNSPLHF

D: TRBD1
V: TRBV28
J: TRBJ2-7
size: -
DNA: TGTGCCAGCAGTTTAGATCCGGACAGGGGGTACGAGCAGTACTTC
CDR3: CASSLDPDRGYEQYF

D: -
V: TRBV2
J: TRBJ2-2
size: once
DNA: TGTGCCAGCAGTGCAGAGAACACCGGGGAGCTGTTTTTT
CDR3: CASSAENTGELFF

D: -
V: TRBV6-5
J: TRBJ1-1
size: -
DNA: TGTGCCAGCACCCAGGGATGGGAGAACACTGAAGCTTTCTTT
CDR3: CASTQGWENTEAFF

D: -
V: TRBV30
J: TRBJ1-1
size: -
DNA: TGTGCCTGGAGTGGGGGGGGCGCAAGTAACACTGAAGCTTTCTTT
CDR3: CAWSGGGASNTEAFF

D: -
V: TRBV5-8
J: TRBJ2-7
size: -
DNA: TGTGCCAGCAGCTTCTACCGGAAGGAGGGCCTCACCTACGAGCAGTACTTC
CDR3: CASSFYRKEGLTYEQYF

D: -
V: TRBV20-1
J: TRBJ1-6
size: -
DNA: TGCAGTGCGGCTTCACCCCTCCACTTT
CDR3: CSAASPLHF

D: TRBD1
V: TRBV14
J: TRBJ1-2
size: -
DNA: TGTGCCAGCGGTCATACAGGGGGCTTAAGTGGCTACACCTTC
CDR3: CASGHTGGLSGYTF

D: TRBD1
V: TRBV24-1
J: TRBJ2-6
size: -
DNA: TGTGCCACCAGTGATTTGGGGACAGGGGGGCCACAATCTGGGGCCAACGTCCTGACTTTC
CDR3: CATSDLGTGGPQSGANVLTF

D: TRBD1
V: TRBV6-5
J: TRBJ2-2
size: -
DNA: TGTGCCAGCAGGTCCCGGGACAGGGGTCGGGAGCTGTTTTTT
CDR3: CASRSRDRGRELFF

D: TRBD2
V: TRBV10-1
J: TRBJ2-2
size: -
DNA: TGCGCCAGCAGTGACGCGGGAGCGGGCACCGGGGAGCTGTTTTTT
CDR3: CASSDAGAGTGELFF

D: -
V: TRBV3-1/TRBV3-2
J: TRBJ2-5
size: -
DNA: TGTGCCAGCAGCCACGGTTCCCTCGGGGAGACCCAGTACTTC
CDR3: CASSHGSLGETQYF

D: -
V: TRBV11-2
J: TRBJ1-1
size: -
DNA: TGTGCCAGCAGCCGAGGAGTTACGAACACTGAAGCTTTCTTT
CDR3: CASSRGVTNTEAFF

D: -
V: TRBV30
J: TRBJ1-2
size: -
DNA: TGTGCCTGGAGATGGGGCGGAGGCTACACCTTC
CDR3: CAWRWGGGYTF

D: -
V: TRBV19
J: TRBJ1-2
size: -
DNA: TGTGCCAGTAGTATAGTCCGCGGGGGGCGCGCCTATGGCTACACCTTC
CDR3: CASSIVRGGRAYGYTF

D: -
V: TRBV28
J: TRBJ1-2
size: -
DNA: TGTGCCAGCAGTAGCAGGGGCGGCTACACCTTC
CDR3: CASSSRGGYTF

D: -
V: TRBV10-3
J: TRBJ1-5
size: -
DNA: TGTGCCATCAGTCGGGTGGAGAATCAGCCCCAGCATTTT
CDR3: CAISRVENQPQHF

D: -
V: TRBV19
J: TRBJ1-1
size: few
DNA: TGTGCCAGTAGTACCTCGGACAGAGGGAACACTGAAGCTTTCTTT
CDR3: CASSTSDRGNTEAFF

D: TRBD1
V: TRBV6-1
J: TRBJ2-5
size: -
DNA: TGTGCCAGCAGTGAAAGGACAGGGGGCGCCCGGCAAGAGACCCAGTACTTC
CDR3: CASSERTGGARQETQYF

D: -
V: TRBV19
J: TRBJ1-3
size: -
DNA: TGTGCCAGTAGTCCCCGGGTCTTTAGCTCTGGAAACACCATATATTTT
CDR3: CASSPRVFSSGNTIYF

D: -
V: TRBV5-1
J: TRBJ1-4
size: -
DNA: TGCGCCAGCAGCCTGAGAGTGGAGGAAAAACTGTTTTTT
CDR3: CASSLRVEEKLFF

D: -
V: TRBV28
J: TRBJ1-5
size: -
DNA: TGTGCCAGCAGTGGCACAGGGACACCTGGCGATCAGCCCCAGCATTTT
CDR3: CASSGTGTPGDQPQHF

D: TRBD1
V: TRBV30
J: TRBJ1-2
size: -
DNA: TGTGCCGGGGCATCAACCGGGACAGGGCGGGGAGGCTACACCTTC
CDR3: CAGASTGTGRGGYTF

D: TRBD2
V: TRBV2
J: TRBJ2-3
size: -
DNA: TGTGCCATTCGCTCTGGGACTAGCGGCACAGATACGCAGTATTTT
CDR3: CAIRSGTSGTDTQYF

D: TRBD2
V: TRBV5-8
J: TRBJ2-5
size: few
DNA: TGTGCCAGCACCATCTTTGGACTAGCGGGAGTATCAGAGACCCAGTACTTC
CDR3: CASTIFGLAGVSETQYF

D: TRBD1
V: TRBV14
J: TRBJ1-2
size: -
DNA: TGTGCCAGCAGCAACACAGGGGCTGGATATGGCTACACCTTC
CDR3: CASSNTGAGYGYTF